These 28 T cell receptor beta chains originate from one sample sequenced in a study of vaccination effects on CD4 cells after COVID-19. Their target antigens are unknown. Repertoires were generated with immunoSEQ multiplex PCR, while TCRdb's copy carries only in-frame clones and drops some. The data show around 53,000 clones, around 74% seen once. Between days 9 and 10 of culture, CD4+ T cells were separated out. A positive SARS-CoV-2 PCR test fell between March and December 2020. Either the BNT162b2 or mRNA-1273 vaccine was given to participants in two doses. This specimen was CD4+ T cells from PBMCs cultured without peptide, taken after COVID-19 vaccination. These receptors originate from a human donor who had a prior SARS-CoV-2 infection.

The chain combines TRBV7-9 with TRBJ2-5, with 9 bases aligning to TRBD1. Germline V gene sequence: CDR1 SEHNR, CDR2 FQNEAQ (reference sequence). This CDR3 spans 16 amino acids. Unmatched junction bases numbered 9, after V lost 5 bases and J lost 2 bases. CDR3 sequence: CASSRTGGRIQETQYF. The CDR3 region has the DNA TGTGCCAGCAGCCGTACAGGGGGCCGGATTCAAGAGACCCAGTACTTC.

V gene TRBV7-3 combines with J gene TRBJ2-1, with D hard to call. Germline CDR1 and CDR2: SGHTA and FQGTGA. The V and J ends lost 5 bases and 11 bases respectively, with 13 bases between them. The CDR3 runs to 12 residues. Here the CDR3 DNA reads TGTGCCAGCAGCCAAACTGAACTAAAGCAGTTCTTC. The encoded protein is CASSQTELKQFF. Full variable domain (outside the CDR3, taken from reference TRBV7-3 and TRBJ2-1): GAGVSQTPSNKVTEKGKYVELRCDPISGHTALYWYRQSLGQGPEFLIYFQGTGAADDSGLPNDRFFAVRPEGSVSTLKIQRTERGDSAVYLCASSQTELKQFFGPGTRLTVL.

The chain uses TRBV19 and TRBJ2-1; D remains ambiguous. Germline V gene sequence: CDR1 LNHDA, CDR2 SQIVND (reference sequence). The CDR3 runs to 13 residues. Trimming took off 3 bases at V and 8 bases at J, with 11 bases between the two ends. DNA of the CDR3: TGTGCCAGTAGTATTCCTCCCCTGGATGAGCAGTTCTTC. Residues: CASSIPPLDEQFF. The complete variable domain, with remaining parts taken from reference TRBV19 and TRBJ2-1, reads DGGITQSPKYLFRKEGQNVTLSCEQNLNHDAMYWYRQDPGQGLRLIYYSQIVNDFQKGDIAEGYSVSREKKESFPLTVTSAQKNPTAFYLCASSIPPLDEQFFGPGTRLTVL.

Worth noting for this clone: The conserved final phenylalanine or tryptophan is absent from the CDR3, which likely points to a read error. The DNA is omitted, as the CDR3 cannot be located on it reliably, and the CDR3 follows TCRdb's listing. This sequence joins TRBV27 and TRBJ1-2; whether TRBD1, the table's D call, matches the DNA was not checked. Per the germline V gene, CDR1 is MNHEY and CDR2 is SMNVEV (reference sequence). The CDR3 length equals 13 residues, ends included. CDR3 region: CASSLIGTALLFS.

The rearrangement joins TRBV6-5 to TRBJ2-7; D remains ambiguous. Trimming took off 2 bases at V and 4 bases at J, with 12 bases between the two ends. The germline CDR1 and CDR2 sequences are MNHEY and SVGAGI. The CDR3 runs to 14 residues. The CDR3 bases are TGTGCCAGCAGTTACGGGCCTTACAGATACGAGCAGTACTTC. It specifies CASSYGPYRYEQYF.

The V call is TRBV6-5, the J call TRBJ1-1; D unresolved. V was shortened by 0 bases and J by 1 base, with 6 bases between the two germline ends. Germline V gives CDR1 MNHEY, CDR2 SVGAGI. CDR3 size: 14 residues. The CDR3, as DNA: TGTGCCAGCAGTTACTCCCCACAGAACACTGAAGCTTTCTTT. Amino acid sequence: CASSYSPQNTEAFF.

Comments on this clone: Compared with germline, one end of the junction differs, possibly owing to a read error. The V gene is TRBV15, the J gene TRBJ2-5; tentatively, D is TRBD2 (6 bases). The CDR3 runs 12 residues. Per germline, CDR1 LNHNV and CDR2 YYDKDF (reference sequence). This CDR3 is CATSRLRDSQDF. CDR3 DNA sequence: TGTGCCACCAGCAGATTACGGGACTCCCAGGACTTC.

The rearrangement joins TRBV24-1 to TRBJ2-3; 9 bases match TRBD2. This CDR3 spans 19 amino acids. V shed 4 bases and J 0 bases; nucleotides not matched to a gene: 13. From germline, CDR1 is KGHDR and CDR2 SFDVKD. CDR3 loop: CATSDQLAGPWGSTDTQYF. Here the CDR3 DNA reads TGTGCCACCAGTGACCAGCTAGCGGGACCATGGGGTAGCACAGATACGCAGTATTTT.

This clone was counted only a few times. This sequence joins TRBV19 and TRBJ1-5; D perhaps matches TRBD1 (6 bases). Trimming took off 2 bases at V and 1 base at J, with 21 bases between the two ends. CDR3 length: 19 residues. CDR1 LNHDA and CDR2 SQIVND come from the germline V gene (reference sequence). CDR3 in amino acids: CASSIRRTEVKGSNQPQHF. The CDR3 nucleotides are TGTGCCAGTAGTATACGTCGGACAGAGGTTAAGGGAAGCAATCAGCCCCAGCATTTT.

V gene TRBV5-1 combines with J gene TRBJ1-4, with a weak D call TRBD1 (5 bases). This CDR3 spans 15 amino acids. The V gene lost 6 bases and the J gene lost 0 bases, with 12 bases spanning the gap. Germline CDR1 and CDR2: SGHRS and YFSETQ. CDR3 in amino acids: CASTTGGATNEKLFF. CDR3 in DNA: TGCGCCAGCACCACTGGGGGTGCAACTAATGAAAAACTGTTTTTT.

V and J are TRBV2 and TRBJ1-6, with TRBD1 matching 7 bases. The CDR3 is 13 amino acids. The J segment lost 4 bases and the V segment lost 6 bases, leaving 0 bases of the junction unmatched. The germline V gene has CDR1 SNHLY and CDR2 FYNNEI. This CDR3 reads CASRGQYNSPLHF. CDR3 DNA sequence: TGTGCCAGCAGGGGACAGTATAATTCACCCCTCCACTTT.

This clone has a handful of counts. V and J are TRBV2 and TRBJ1-5; no clear D gene. Germline V CDR1 and CDR2: SNHLY, FYNNEI. The ends were cut back, 7 bases at V and 1 base at J, with 8 bases in the middle. This CDR3 has 13 residues. The CDR3 DNA is TGTGCCAGCAAGAGACAAAGCAATCAGCCCCAGCATTTT. This sequence encodes CASKRQSNQPQHF.

The chain carries TRBV7-8 and TRBJ2-7; no clear D gene. From germline, CDR1 is SGHVS and CDR2 FQNEAQ. V was trimmed by 3 bases and J by 9 bases, leaving 18 bases between them. This CDR3 has 14 residues. The CDR3 sequence: CASSLDGFSLSQYF. In DNA, the CDR3 is TGTGCCAGCAGCTTGGACGGGTTCTCACTTTCGCAGTACTTC.

The chain employs TRBV2 and TRBJ2-5; 7 bases are a match to TRBD1. Germline-derived CDR1 and CDR2 are SNHLY and FYNNEI. The CDR3 has 14 residues. V was pared by 7 bases and J by 4 bases, with 9 bases of the junction left unmatched. The CDR3 bases are TGTGCCAGCACCCGGACAGGCCGGGGAGAGACCCAGTACTTC. This encodes CASTRTGRGETQYF.

V and J are TRBV5-1 and TRBJ1-6; D gene ambiguous. Trimming removed 5 bases from V and 7 bases from J, with 16 bases in between. The CDR3 extends over 15 amino acids. Germline CDR1 reads SGHRS; CDR2 reads YFSETQ. CDR3 DNA sequence: TGCGCCAGCAGTTCCTCCGGACTCCTAAATTCACCCCTCCACTTT. This gives the protein CASSSSGLLNSPLHF.

The chain recombines TRBV29-1 with TRBJ1-1, with D possibly being TRBD1 (6 bases). The CDR3 loop spans 13 amino acids. V was clipped by 6 bases and J by 4 bases, with 15 bases between them. The germline gives CDR1 SQVTM, CDR2 ANQGSEA. This chain's CDR3 is CSVGTPTFTEAFF. The CDR3 region has the DNA TGCAGCGTCGGGACACCGACATTCACTGAAGCTTTCTTT.

The chain combines TRBV19 with TRBJ1-2; D possibly corresponds to TRBD1 (6 bases). This CDR3 region has 14 residues. CDR1 and CDR2 (germline): LNHDA, SQIVND (reference sequence). Trimming cost V 1 base and J 3 bases, with 9 bases left between them. The CDR3 DNA reads TGTGCCAGTAGTATAGGGGGGGCGGACTATGGCTACACCTTC. Translated, it gives CASSIGGADYGYTF. Combining the CDR3 with reference TRBV19 and TRBJ1-2 gives the whole variable domain DGGITQSPKYLFRKEGQNVTLSCEQNLNHDAMYWYRQDPGQGLRLIYYSQIVNDFQKGDIAEGYSVSREKKESFPLTVTSAQKNPTAFYLCASSIGGADYGYTFGSGTRLTVV.

The chain carries TRBV30 and TRBJ2-7; 10 bases align to TRBD1. Per germline, CDR1 GTSNPN and CDR2 SVGIG (reference sequence). The V segment lost 0 bases and the J segment 3 bases; nucleotides outside the gene matches: 2. CDR3 length: 14 amino acids. The CDR3 DNA follows: TGTGCCTGGAGTGTGGGGGACAGGGGCTACGAGCAGTACTTC. This codes for CAWSVGDRGYEQYF.

The chain combines TRBV29-1 with TRBJ2-1; D perhaps matches TRBD1 (5 bases). V dropped 3 bases and J dropped 12 bases, with 21 bases sitting between them. CDR3 length equals 14 residues. Germline-derived CDR1 and CDR2 are SQVTM and ANQGSEA. The CDR3 spells CSVDRQGTSTGQFF. The CDR3 DNA is TGCAGCGTTGATCGTCAGGGTACGTCGACGGGGCAGTTCTTC.

This rearrangement joins TRBV5-1 to TRBJ2-7; no clear D gene. CDR1 and CDR2 from the germline V gene are SGHRS and YFSETQ. The CDR3 is made up of 13 amino acids. Trimming cost V 0 bases and J 0 bases, with 4 bases left between them. CDR3 nucleotides: TGCGCCAGCAGCTTGGGCTTCTCCTACGAGCAGTACTTC. Translated: CASSLGFSYEQYF.

This chain uses TRBV6-5 with TRBJ1-1; D is ambiguous. CDR1 MNHEY and CDR2 SVGAGI come from the germline V gene. V gave up 5 bases and J gave up 5 bases, with 12 bases separating them. The CDR3 consists of 13 residues. CDR3 loop: CASSRRIGTEAFF. The CDR3, as DNA: TGTGCCAGCAGTCGCCGCATTGGGACTGAAGCTTTCTTT.

This sequence joins TRBV5-1 and TRBJ2-1, with 10 positions matching TRBD1. The length of the CDR3 is 15 residues. Trimming at V came to 3 bases and at J to 4 bases, leaving 4 bases not matched to a gene. CDR1 and CDR2 (germline): SGHRS, YFSETQ. This CDR3 reads CASSWADRGYNEQFF. In DNA, the CDR3 is TGCGCCAGCAGCTGGGCGGACAGGGGGTACAATGAGCAGTTCTTC.

The rearrangement joins TRBV7-2 to TRBJ2-1, with TRBD2 identical over 8 bases. Germline CDR1 and CDR2: SGHTA and FQGNSA. This CDR3 is built from 16 residues. Trimming cost V 5 bases and J 4 bases; bases outside gene matches: 10. The CDR3 bases are TGTGCCAGCAGCCCAGCTCCCAGCGGGAGTTACAATGAGCAGTTCTTC. This gives the protein CASSPAPSGSYNEQFF.

This chain joins TRBV2 and TRBJ2-7, with 9 bases matching TRBD2. The CDR3 is made up of 15 amino acids. Per the germline V gene, CDR1 is SNHLY and CDR2 is FYNNEI. J was trimmed by 6 bases and V by 3 bases; bases with no gene match: 9. CDR3 sequence: CASSDSGSILREQYF. The CDR3 DNA reads TGTGCCAGCAGTGATAGCGGGAGCATCCTCCGCGAGCAGTACTTC.

V is TRBV15 and J is TRBJ1-2; the D is unclear. CDR3 size: 13 residues. The germline V gene encodes CDR1 LNHNV and CDR2 YYDKDF (reference sequence). V was clipped by 0 bases and J by 4 bases, with 6 bases between them. The CDR3 sequence: CATSRDSVYGYTF. The CDR3 DNA reads as TGTGCCACCAGCAGAGATAGCGTCTATGGCTACACCTTC.

In its sample, this clone was seen a few times. The rearrangement joins TRBV5-1 to TRBJ2-3, with 8 nucleotides matching TRBD2. This CDR3 is built from 16 residues. Trimming at V came to 3 bases and at J to 6 bases, leaving 12 bases not matched to a gene. Germline loops: CDR1 SGHRS, CDR2 YFSETQ. The CDR3 region is CASSYGGATTTDTQYF. The CDR3 DNA reads TGCGCCAGCAGCTACGGGGGGGCTACGACAACGGATACGCAGTATTTT. Based on the CDR3 plus reference TRBV5-1 and TRBJ2-3, the full variable domain is KAGVTQTPRYLIKTRGQQVTLSCSPISGHRSVSWYQQTPGQGLQFLFEYFSETQRNKGNFPGRFSGRQFSNSRSEMNVSTLELGDSALYLCASSYGGATTTDTQYFGPGTRLTVL.

V usage is TRBV19 and J usage is TRBJ2-5; D is ambiguous. There are 13 residues in the CDR3. From germline, CDR1 is LNHDA and CDR2 SQIVND (reference sequence). The V and J ends lost 3 bases and 5 bases respectively, with 10 bases between them. CDR3 sequence: CASSITRLETQYF. The CDR3 DNA reads TGTGCCAGTAGTATTACGCGCTTGGAGACCCAGTACTTC.

This sequence joins TRBV6-4 and TRBJ2-1; 7 bases agree with TRBD2. V lost 6 bases, J lost 2 bases, and 10 bases stayed unmatched. Germline-derived CDR1 and CDR2 are MRHNA and SNTAGT. The CDR3 totals 16 residues. The CDR3 nucleotides are TGTGCCAGCAGGGCCCCGGGAGGAAGAACCTACAATGAGCAGTTCTTC. Amino acid sequence: CASRAPGGRTYNEQFF.